This entry lists 21 T cell receptor beta chains sequenced from one sample in a study of blood T cells in healthy people across ages (dated by TCRdb to the mid-2010s). The receptor library was made with 5' RACE. The instrument given in TCRdb is Illumina HiSeq 2500. A second about 7 to 12 cycle PCR used a sample-barcoded 5' primer and a J-beta primer mix. TCRdb reworked the public reads: Q25 trimming with fastp, MiXCR clone assembly, productive beta chains retained. Each CDR3 protein gets just one entry, which takes the most common genes and DNA from the rows behind it. For this sample there are roughly 1,000,000 distinct CDR3 sequences; approximately 25% appear just once. The ten top clones hold approximately 0.75% of the sample. These records were also assigned to another study, of T cells of mothers and their children.

Material: blood. The receptors stem from a girl aged 2-9 years in good health.

This chain uses TRBV29-1 with TRBJ2-5; D is undetermined. V was shortened by 2 bases and J by 3 bases, with 7 bases between the two germline ends. Germline V CDR1 and CDR2: SQVTM, ANQGSEA. The CDR3 runs 12 residues. CDR3 residues: CSVELEEETQYF. DNA of the CDR3: TGCAGCGTTGAATTAGAGGAAGAGACCCAGTACTTC. The variable domain in full, with the rest retrieved from reference TRBV29-1 and TRBJ2-5, is SAVISQKPSRDICQRGTSLTIQCQVDSQVTMMFWYRQQPGQSLTLIATANQGSEATYESGFVIDKFPISRPNLTFSTLTVSNMSPEDSSIYLCSVELEEETQYFGPGTRLLVL.

The chain recombines TRBV12-3 or TRBV12-4 with TRBJ2-7; D may correspond to TRBD1 or TRBD2 (5 bases each). The V end was cut by 3 bases, the J end by 4 bases, with 16 bases between. The CDR3 contains 15 residues. This CDR3 is CASSFWGSGTYEQYF. CDR3 nucleotide sequence: TGTGCCAGCAGTTTTTGGGGTTCGGGGACGTACGAGCAGTACTTC.

This clonotype was picked up a small number of times. The J gene is TRBJ1-1, the V gene TRBV7-9; D gene uncertain. From germline, CDR1 is SEHNR and CDR2 FQNEAQ (reference sequence). This CDR3 comprises 14 residues. V was shortened by 2 bases and J by 3 bases, with 10 bases between the two germline ends. The CDR3 is CASSLWTTDTEAFF. The CDR3 DNA is TGTGCCAGCAGCTTATGGACGACTGACACTGAAGCTTTCTTT.

V usage is TRBV7-9 and J usage is TRBJ2-5, with TRBD2 matching 9 bases. The V gene end was trimmed by 6 bases and the J gene end by 2 bases; junction bases not matched to a gene: 7. Germline lookup yields CDR1 SEHNR and CDR2 FQNEAQ (reference sequence). The CDR3 is 15 amino acids. CDR3 in DNA: TGTGCCAGCAGACAGACTAGCGGAGTTCAAGAGACCCAGTACTTC. Protein product: CASRQTSGVQETQYF.

This clonotype has a handful of counts. The chain carries TRBV5-5 and TRBJ2-5; TRBD2 matches 10 bases. V dropped 3 bases and J dropped 4; count of bases not matched to a gene: 15. The CDR3 consists of 18 residues. From germline, CDR1 is SGHKS and CDR2 YYEKEE (reference sequence). The CDR3 loop reads CASSWGGGLLAGGETQYF. CDR3 bases: TGTGCCAGCAGCTGGGGCGGGGGGTTATTAGCGGGAGGAGAGACCCAGTACTTC.

In the case of this clonotype: A read error may produce the germline difference seen at one junction end. This rearrangement joins TRBV13 to TRBJ2-5, with D hard to call. Per germline, CDR1 PRHDT and CDR2 FYEKMQ (reference sequence). The length of the CDR3 is 13 residues. CDR3 residues: CASSPAIQEIQYF. CDR3 in DNA: TGTGCCAGCAGCCCCGCTATCCAAGAGATCCAGTACTTC. The whole variable domain, remainder taken from reference TRBV13 and TRBJ2-5, is AAGVIQSPRHLIKEKRETATLKCYPIPRHDTVYWYQQGPGQDPQFLISFYEKMQSDKGSIPDRFSAQQFSDYHSELNMSSLELGDSALYFCASSPAIQEIQYFGPGTRLLVL.

About this clonotype itself: A junction end diverges from the germline sequence, so it may reflect a read error. The genes are TRBV7-8 and TRBJ1-2, with a possible D match to TRBD1 (5 bases). Germline loops: CDR1 SGHVS, CDR2 FQNEAQ. The CDR3 sequence is 18 residues long. DNA for the CDR3: TGTGCCGGCAGCTTAGACCGAGGCTACAGGCGGACTAACTATGGCTACACCTTC. Residues: CAGSLDRGYRRTNYGYTF. Full variable domain (remainder filled in from reference TRBV7-8 and TRBJ1-2): GAGVSQSPRYKVAKRGQDVALRCDPISGHVSLFWYQQALGQGPEFLTYFQNEAQLDKSGLPSDRFFAERPEGSVSTLKIQRTQQEDSAVYLCAGSLDRGYRRTNYGYTFGSGTRLTVV.

The chain employs TRBV4-3 and TRBJ2-5; no clear D gene. The CDR3 runs 15 residues. V dropped 0 bases and J dropped 5 bases, with 13 bases sitting between them. Germline-derived CDR1 and CDR2 are LGHNA and YSLEER. The chain's CDR3 is CASSQDLIGLETQYF. CDR3 sequence (DNA): TGCGCCAGCAGCCAAGATCTTATAGGGCTCGAGACCCAGTACTTC.

There are a few counts of this clonotype. V gene TRBV7-9 combines with J gene TRBJ2-1, with 9 bases fitting TRBD1. The CDR3 runs to 14 residues. Germline CDR1 SEHNR, CDR2 FQNEAQ (reference sequence). V dropped 4 bases and J dropped 8; count of bases not matched to a gene: 6. CDR3 region: CASSSRDRAYEQFF. The CDR3, as DNA: TGTGCCAGCAGCTCCCGGGACAGGGCCTATGAGCAGTTCTTC.

In its sample, this clonotype was seen a few times. The J gene is TRBJ2-3, the V gene TRBV10-1, with a weak D call TRBD2 (5 bases). The CDR3 length is 15 residues. CDR1 and CDR2 from the germline V gene are WNHNN and SYGVQD (reference sequence). The ends were cut back, 3 bases at V and 2 bases at J, with 12 bases in the middle. The CDR3 is CASSDGAAATDTQYF. In nucleotides, the CDR3 is TGCGCCAGCAGTGACGGAGCGGCTGCCACAGATACGCAGTATTTT.

V and J are TRBV6-1 and TRBJ2-5, with D possibly being TRBD1 (6 bases). Gene TRBJ2-7 matches the end of the DNA better, so the J call may be wrong. This CDR3 has 13 residues. CDR1 is MNHNS, CDR2 SASEGT, per germline. Written as DNA, the CDR3 is TGTGCCAGCATTCGGACAGTAACCTACGAGCAGTACTTC. It is translated as CASIRTVTYEQYF.

The V and J genes are TRBV5-6 and TRBJ1-1; D possibly corresponds to TRBD1 (5 bases). The CDR3 runs 13 residues. The germline V gene has CDR1 SGHDT and CDR2 YYEEEE. Trimming took 5 bases from V and 2 from J, leaving 10 bases between them. The CDR3 protein is CASSRQFNTEAFF. CDR3 DNA: TGTGCCAGCAGTCGACAGTTCAACACTGAAGCTTTCTTT.

This clonotype was picked up a small number of times. The chain recombines TRBV7-9 with TRBJ2-4; 8 bases align to TRBD1. J lost 5 bases, V lost 4 bases, and 10 bases had no gene match. Germline CDR1 reads SEHNR; CDR2 reads FQNEAQ (reference sequence). The CDR3 length is 16 residues. CDR3 bases: TGTGCCAGCAGCTCCAGACAGGGGCCGCTCGAAAACATTCAGTACTTC. Encoded protein: CASSSRQGPLENIQYF. Drawing the rest from reference TRBV7-9 and TRBJ2-4, the complete variable domain is DTGVSQNPRHKITKRGQNVTFRCDPISEHNRLYWYRQTLGQGPEFLTYFQNEAQLEKSRLLSDRFSAERPKGSFSTLEIQRTEQGDSAMYLCASSSRQGPLENIQYFGAGTRLSVL.

The genes are TRBV14 and TRBJ2-5, with D perhaps matching TRBD2 (6 bases). TRBJ2-7 explains the end of the DNA better; the J call may be wrong. The CDR3 loop spans 14 amino acids. CDR1 is SGHDN, CDR2 FVKESK, per germline. In DNA, the CDR3 is TGTGCCACCGTCTCAGTCGGGGGCTCCTACGAGCAGTACTTC. It codes for CATVSVGGSYEQYF.

V usage is TRBV5-1 and J usage is TRBJ1-2, with a weak D call TRBD1 (6 bases). In germline, CDR1 is SGHRS, CDR2 YFSETQ. Trimming left V 7 bases short and J 5 bases short, with 21 bases between. This CDR3 comprises 15 residues. The DNA of the CDR3 is TGCGCCAGCCACCTGGGGGGCAGAGAATCTTATGGCTACACCTTC. The encoded protein is CASHLGGRESYGYTF.

V usage is TRBV2 and J usage is TRBJ1-4; D may be TRBD1 (6 bases). The CDR3 is made up of 15 amino acids. Trimming pared 7 bases from V and 5 bases from J, leaving 17 bases between. Looked up from germline, CDR1 is SNHLY and CDR2 is FYNNEI. This CDR3 reads CASTWSGGTNEKLFF. The CDR3 DNA sequence: TGTGCCAGCACCTGGTCTGGGGGGACAAATGAAAAACTGTTTTTT.

This clonotype has more than one count but fewer than ten. The chain has TRBV28 and TRBJ1-6; D is undetermined. This CDR3 is built from 16 residues. Looked up from germline, CDR1 is MDHEN and CDR2 is SYDVKM. V dropped 5 bases and J dropped 15 bases, with 26 bases sitting between them. The CDR3 DNA is TGTGCCAGCAGTCCCTTAACCTTTATGACCGCTATGGTCCTCCACTTT. It encodes CASSPLTFMTAMVLHF.

The rearrangement links TRBV20-1 to TRBJ1-2; 8 nucleotides line up with TRBD1. V lost 6 bases and J lost 3; bases outside the gene matches: 24. The CDR3 totals 19 residues. Germline CDR1 is DFQATT and CDR2 is SNEGSKA (reference sequence). CDR3 amino acids: CSAVPSPQRTRGLHYGYTF. The CDR3 nucleotides read TGCAGTGCCGTCCCGAGCCCGCAAAGGACCAGGGGGCTTCACTATGGCTACACCTTC.

The chain has TRBV9 and TRBJ2-7; D might be TRBD2 (5 bases). CDR1 and CDR2 from the germline V gene are SGDLS and YYNGEE. The ends were cut back, 4 bases at V and 2 bases at J, with 16 bases in the middle. CDR3 length: 15 residues. In DNA, the CDR3 is TGTGCCAGCAGCTCGTTACGAGACTACCCCTACGAGCAGTACTTC. It codes for CASSSLRDYPYEQYF.

The V call is TRBV3-1, the J call TRBJ2-7; D call uncertain. This CDR3 contains 14 residues. With 2 bases removed from V and 1 base from J, the gap between germline ends came to 9 bases. CDR1 is LGHDT, CDR2 YNNKEL, per germline (reference sequence). The CDR3 loop is CASSQRPLSYEQYF. The DNA for the CDR3 is TGTGCCAGCAGCCAACGGCCACTATCCTACGAGCAGTACTTC.

This clonotype was seen only a few times. The CDR3 DNA is TGTGCCAGCAGCCCCGCGGGAGGGGGCTACGAGCAGTACTTC. Its translation is CASSPAGGGYEQYF. This chain connects TRBV5-5 to TRBJ2-7; 9 bases map to TRBD2. CDR1 is SGHKS, CDR2 YYEKEE, per germline (reference sequence). The CDR3 consists of 14 residues. Trimming took 4 bases from V and 3 from J; bases not matched to a gene: 5. Full variable domain (rest looked up from reference TRBV5-5 and TRBJ2-7): DAGVTQSPTHLIKTRGQQVTLRCSPISGHKSVSWYQQVLGQGPQFIFQYYEKEERGRGNFPDRFSARQFPNYSSELNVNALLLGDSALYLCASSPAGGGYEQYFGPGTRLTVT.